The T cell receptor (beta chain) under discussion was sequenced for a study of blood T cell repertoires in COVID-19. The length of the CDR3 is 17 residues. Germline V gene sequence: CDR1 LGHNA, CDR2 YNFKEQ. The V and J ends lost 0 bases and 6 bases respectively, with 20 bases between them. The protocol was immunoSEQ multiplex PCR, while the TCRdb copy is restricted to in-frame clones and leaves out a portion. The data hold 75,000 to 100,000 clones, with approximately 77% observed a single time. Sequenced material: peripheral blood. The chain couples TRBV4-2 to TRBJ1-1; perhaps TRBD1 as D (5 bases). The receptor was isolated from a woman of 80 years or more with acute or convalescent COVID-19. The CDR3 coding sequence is TGTGCCAGCAGCCAAGATGACGGAAGGAGGGGTAACGCTGAAGCTTTCTTT. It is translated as CASSQDDGRRGNAEAFF.